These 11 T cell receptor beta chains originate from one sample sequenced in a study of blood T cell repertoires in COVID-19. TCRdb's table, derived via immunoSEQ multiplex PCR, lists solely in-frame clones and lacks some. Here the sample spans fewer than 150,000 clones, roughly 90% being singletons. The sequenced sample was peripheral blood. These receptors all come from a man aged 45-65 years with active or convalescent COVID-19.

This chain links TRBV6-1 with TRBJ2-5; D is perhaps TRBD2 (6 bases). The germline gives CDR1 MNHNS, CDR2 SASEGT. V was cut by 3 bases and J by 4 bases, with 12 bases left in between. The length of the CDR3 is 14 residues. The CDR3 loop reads CASSERQEGETQYF. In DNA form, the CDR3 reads TGTGCCAGCAGTGAGCGGCAGGAGGGAGAGACCCAGTACTTC.

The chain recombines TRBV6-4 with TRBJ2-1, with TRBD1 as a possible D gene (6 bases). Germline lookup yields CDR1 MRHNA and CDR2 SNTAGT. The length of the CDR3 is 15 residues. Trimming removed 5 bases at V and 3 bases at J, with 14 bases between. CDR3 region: CASSKDRIYYNEQFF. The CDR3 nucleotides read TGTGCCAGCAGTAAGGACAGAATTTACTACAATGAGCAGTTCTTC.

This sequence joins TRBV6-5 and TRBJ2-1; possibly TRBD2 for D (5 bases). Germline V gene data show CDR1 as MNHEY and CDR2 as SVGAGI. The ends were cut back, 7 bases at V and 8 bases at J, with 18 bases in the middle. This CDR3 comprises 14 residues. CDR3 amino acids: CASKKFRELDEQFF. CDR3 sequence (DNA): TGTGCCAGCAAGAAGTTTAGGGAACTAGATGAGCAGTTCTTC.

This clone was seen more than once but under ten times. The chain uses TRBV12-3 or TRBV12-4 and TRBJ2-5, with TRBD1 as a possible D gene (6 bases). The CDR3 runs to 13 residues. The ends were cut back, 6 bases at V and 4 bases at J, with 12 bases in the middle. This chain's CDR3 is CASSQFRGETQYF. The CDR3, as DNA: TGTGCCAGCAGCCAATTCAGGGGAGAGACCCAGTACTTC.

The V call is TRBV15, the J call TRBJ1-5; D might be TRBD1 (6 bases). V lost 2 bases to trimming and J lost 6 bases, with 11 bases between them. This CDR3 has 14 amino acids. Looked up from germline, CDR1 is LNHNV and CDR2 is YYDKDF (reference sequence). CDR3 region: CATSRKQGFQPQHF. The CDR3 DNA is TGTGCCACCAGCAGAAAACAGGGTTTTCAGCCCCAGCATTTT.

CDR3 nucleotides: TGTGCCAGCAGCTTAGCCGACCAAGAGACCCAGTACTTC. Translating it yields CASSLADQETQYF. The genes are TRBV5-4 and TRBJ2-5, with D unresolved. The ends were cut back, 2 bases at V and 0 bases at J, with 5 bases in the middle. The CDR3 runs 13 residues. The germline gives CDR1 SGHNT, CDR2 YYREEE (reference sequence).

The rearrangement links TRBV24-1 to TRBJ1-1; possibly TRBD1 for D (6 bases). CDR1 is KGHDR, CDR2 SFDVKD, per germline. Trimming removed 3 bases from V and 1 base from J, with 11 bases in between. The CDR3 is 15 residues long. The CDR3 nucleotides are TGTGCCACCAGTGATACAAAGACAGGGAACACTGAAGCTTTCTTT. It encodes CATSDTKTGNTEAFF.

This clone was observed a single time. Here the CDR3 reads CASSFARGYTF. The CDR3 DNA reads TGTGCCAGCAGTTTCGCGAGAGGCTACACCTTC. The genes are TRBV28 and TRBJ1-2; D is undetermined. V was cut by 3 bases and J by 8 bases, with 7 bases left in between. The CDR3 contains 11 residues. From germline, CDR1 is MDHEN and CDR2 SYDVKM.

CDR3 sequence: CASSQLSDSLYEQYF. For the CDR3, the DNA is TGTGCCAGCAGCCAATTGTCGGACAGTCTGTACGAGCAGTACTTC. The chain links TRBV14 to TRBJ2-7; possibly TRBD1 for D (6 bases). The V gene lost 2 bases and the J gene lost 4 bases, with 15 bases spanning the gap. CDR3 length: 15 amino acids. CDR1 SGHDN and CDR2 FVKESK come from the germline V gene.

CDR3: CASSQAGIISGNTIYF. The CDR3, as DNA: TGTGCCAGCAGCCAAGCGGGGATTATCTCTGGAAACACCATATATTTT. The chain links TRBV14 to TRBJ1-3; D not certain. CDR3 length equals 16 residues. V was clipped by 1 base and J by 0 bases, with 10 bases between them. Looked up from germline, CDR1 is SGHDN and CDR2 is FVKESK.

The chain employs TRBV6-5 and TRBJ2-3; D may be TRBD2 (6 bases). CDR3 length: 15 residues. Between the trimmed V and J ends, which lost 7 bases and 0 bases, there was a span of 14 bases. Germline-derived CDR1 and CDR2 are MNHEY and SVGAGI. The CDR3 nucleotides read TGTGCCAGCATCCCACGGGAGAGGAGCACAGATACGCAGTATTTT. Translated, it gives CASIPRERSTDTQYF.